This is a list of T cell receptor beta chains from one sample in a study of T cells in Graves' hyperthyroidism and ophthalmopathy. TCRdb reprocessed the multiplex PCR reads with MiXCR, giving one entry per CDR3 protein. The table records hundreds of thousands of distinct CDR3 sequences, about 15% of them present only once. Sequencing used blood. The receptors shown here come from a woman between 35 and 50 years old with Graves' hyperthyroidism. CDR3s include the opening cysteine and the closing phenylalanine or tryptophan. Size is stated for part of the rows, as once, few or many counts, or as a class when the clone is expanded.

CDR3 length,clone size,V gene,CDR3 protein
15,many,TRBV3-1,CASSQDLQVGDTQYF
13,few,TRBV29-1,CSVKMTGYTEQFF
15,many,TRBV12-3/TRBV12-4,CASSRGGGARGTQYF
16,many,TRBV28,CASSTRAYPNFNEQFF
13,-,TRBV15,CATSLQGASEAFF
21,many,TRBV5-6,CASSGIGPLGGGSAVYNEQFF
13,many,TRBV7-9,CASSLTGSHGYTF
13,few,TRBV6-1,CASTRQYDYGYTF
17,-,TRBV15,CATSRSPGLAPYNEQFF
13,many,TRBV12-3/TRBV12-4,CASSQDRAETQYF
14,few,TRBV2,CASSERRSQETQYF
13,few,TRBV29-1,CSASRGVTDTQYF
11,many,TRBV30,CAWSKGRGQHF
16,many,TRBV6-1,CASSQGARQSTDTQYF
14,few,TRBV30,CAWSVKAGRNGYTF
16,-,TRBV5-1,CASSLTGAGSYNEQFF
14,-,TRBV5-6,CASSVGPGSYEQYF
12,few,TRBV2,CASTKTGETQYF
13,few,TRBV2,CASNKGMLDGYTF